These 22 T cell receptor beta chains were all obtained from the same sample, sequenced in a study of T cell responses to AZD1222 COVID-19 vaccine. Measured with immunoSEQ multiplex PCR; TCRdb has only the in-frame clones, and not every one. The data hold about 100,000 clones, with about 89% observed a single time. The source material was peripheral blood, sampled on day 0 of MenACWY control vaccination. All receptors come from an adult in good health.

In this sample, this clone turned up once. This chain uses TRBV3-1 (or the pseudogene TRBV3-2) with TRBJ2-3; 10 bases are a match to TRBD2. V lost 5 bases to trimming and J lost 1 base; unmatched junction nucleotides: 6. Germline V gene data show CDR1 as LGHDT and CDR2 as YNNKEL (reference sequence). The CDR3 has 16 residues. This chain's CDR3 is CASSYLAGVGTDTQYF. CDR3 bases: TGTGCCAGCAGCTATCTAGCGGGGGTAGGCACAGATACGCAGTATTTT.

V gene TRBV5-1 combines with J gene TRBJ1-2; TRBD1 might be the D (6 bases). Looked up from germline, CDR1 is SGHRS and CDR2 is YFSETQ. The CDR3 loop spans 14 amino acids. Trimming pared 6 bases from V and 3 bases from J, leaving 15 bases between. DNA for the CDR3: TGCGCCAGCAAAGGACAGCTGAAACACTATGGCTACACCTTC. The encoded protein is CASKGQLKHYGYTF.

This chain uses TRBV7-3 with TRBJ2-2, with 9 bases matching TRBD1. Germline CDR1 and CDR2: SGHTA and FQGTGA. This CDR3 is 14 amino acids long. J gave up 7 bases and V 5 bases, and 5 bases lay outside the gene matches. The CDR3 protein is CASSRTGVNGELFF. In DNA, the CDR3 is TGTGCCAGCAGCCGGACAGGGGTTAACGGGGAGCTGTTTTTT.

The rearrangement joins TRBV27 to TRBJ2-7, with D possibly being TRBD2 (6 bases). The CDR3 is made up of 12 amino acids. Germline V gives CDR1 MNHEY, CDR2 SMNVEV (reference sequence). Trimming stripped 2 bases from V and 7 bases from J, with 9 bases between. The CDR3 region is CASSLMGREQYF. CDR3 bases: TGTGCCAGCAGTTTAATGGGGAGGGAGCAGTACTTC.

This clone appeared a single time. The chain carries TRBV5-1 and TRBJ1-1; D perhaps matches TRBD1 (6 bases). Germline V gene sequence: CDR1 SGHRS, CDR2 YFSETQ. V lost 6 bases to trimming and J lost 1 base, with 10 bases between them. This CDR3 is 13 amino acids long. CDR3 nucleotides: TGCGCCAGCACGGAGGGGGAGAACACTGAAGCTTTCTTT. Translated: CASTEGENTEAFF.

The CDR3 loop is CASSSLAGPAYEQYF. In DNA form, the CDR3 reads TGTGCCAGCAGCTCCCTAGCGGGTCCAGCCTACGAGCAGTACTTC. The V and J genes are TRBV7-2 and TRBJ2-7; 8 bases fit TRBD2. The germline CDR1 and CDR2 sequences are SGHTA and FQGNSA. The CDR3 is 15 residues long. The trim removed 4 bases at V and 2 bases at J, leaving 7 bases unmatched.

This chain joins TRBV2 and TRBJ2-3, with unresolved D. The CDR3 is 11 amino acids. The germline CDR1 and CDR2 sequences are SNHLY and FYNNEI. Trimming pared 6 bases from V and 2 bases from J, leaving 3 bases between. This CDR3 reads CASRYTDTQYF. The CDR3 nucleotides read TGTGCCAGCAGATACACAGATACGCAGTATTTT. Using reference TRBV2 and TRBJ2-3 for the parts outside the CDR3, the full variable domain is EPEVTQTPSHQVTQMGQEVILRCVPISNHLYFYWYRQILGQKVEFLVSFYNNEISEKSEIFDDQFSVERPDGSNFTLKIRSTKLEDSAMYFCASRYTDTQYFGPGTRLTVL.

This clone appeared once. V gene TRBV18 combines with J gene TRBJ1-2, with 10 bases aligning to TRBD1. The length of the CDR3 is 15 residues. CDR1 KGHSH and CDR2 LQKENI come from the germline V gene. V was pared by 1 base and J by 6 bases, with 5 bases of the junction left unmatched. DNA of the CDR3: TGTGCCAGCTCACCACGGACAGGGGGTTTAAATGGCTACACCTTC. Protein: CASSPRTGGLNGYTF.

This chain uses TRBV7-9 with TRBJ1-4; D possibly corresponds to TRBD1 (6 bases). V dropped 4 bases and J dropped 0 bases, with 12 bases sitting between them. Germline assignment: CDR1 SEHNR and CDR2 FQNEAQ (reference sequence). The CDR3 is 16 amino acids. The CDR3 loop reads CASSSGQPATNEKLFF. DNA for the CDR3: TGTGCCAGCAGCTCCGGACAGCCTGCAACTAATGAAAAACTGTTTTTT.

The rearrangement uses TRBV23-1 and TRBJ2-2, with 7 nucleotides matching TRBD1. TRBV23-1 is an ORF for which the function is uncertain. V lost 5 bases, J lost 6 bases, and 12 bases stayed unmatched. The CDR3 has 16 amino acids. The CDR3 DNA is TGCGCCAGCAGTTACCGGGACAGAGGCTACGCCGGGGAGCTGTTTTTT. This encodes CASSYRDRGYAGELFF.

This sequence joins TRBV10-3 and TRBJ1-5; 8 bases line up with TRBD1. Per germline, CDR1 ENHRY and CDR2 SYGVKD. Trimming cost V 2 bases and J 5 bases; bases outside gene matches: 2. The CDR3 has 14 residues. The DNA of the CDR3 is TGTGCCATCAGTGAGGCGGACAGGGATCAGCCCCAGCATTTT. Amino acid sequence: CAISEADRDQPQHF.

The chain uses TRBV12-3 or TRBV12-4 and TRBJ1-1, with a possible D match to TRBD1 (5 bases). With 7 bases removed from V and 4 bases from J, the gap between germline ends came to 13 bases. This CDR3 comprises 13 residues. CDR3 nucleotide sequence: TGTGCCAGCAACCTCGGGACGGCCACTGAAGCTTTCTTT. Amino acids: CASNLGTATEAFF.

The chain is built from TRBV7-2 and TRBJ2-7; maybe TRBD1 (6 bases). The CDR3 spans 15 residues. Germline V gene sequence: CDR1 SGHTA, CDR2 FQGNSA. The V gene lost 7 bases and the J gene lost 4 bases, with 20 bases spanning the gap. CDR3 sequence reads: CASTPLTGPQYEQYF. CDR3 DNA sequence: TGTGCCAGCACCCCACTGACAGGTCCTCAATACGAGCAGTACTTC.

The chain links TRBV30 to TRBJ2-5; 14 bases are shared with TRBD2. The germline gives CDR1 GTSNPN, CDR2 SVGIG (reference sequence). Germline trimming cut 2 bases from V and 5 bases from J; bases unmatched to any gene: 7. This CDR3 has 16 amino acids. The CDR3 DNA sequence: TGTGCCTGGAGTACTGGGACTAGCGGGAGTAGGGAGACCCAGTACTTC. Amino acids: CAWSTGTSGSRETQYF.

For the CDR3, the DNA is TGCGCCAGCAGTCGAGACAGGGACAAACCCCTCCACTTT. Protein product: CASSRDRDKPLHF. V is TRBV5-1 and J is TRBJ1-6, with 7 bases lining up with TRBD1. Germline V gives CDR1 SGHRS, CDR2 YFSETQ. The CDR3 runs 13 residues. Trimming removed 5 bases from V and 12 bases from J; junction bases left unmatched: 8.

The CDR3 reads CASSYSLIRDTEAFF. The CDR3 DNA reads as TGTGCCAGCAGTTACTCACTTATCCGGGACACTGAAGCTTTCTTT. J is TRBJ1-1 and V is TRBV6-6; D gene unclear. Germline V gene sequence: CDR1 MNHNY, CDR2 SVGAGI (reference sequence). V dropped 0 bases and J dropped 3 bases, with 11 bases sitting between them. This CDR3 contains 15 residues.

The J gene is TRBJ1-1, the V gene TRBV15; 9 nucleotides line up with TRBD1. V was pared by 4 bases and J by 0 bases, with 6 bases of the junction left unmatched. The CDR3 extends over 16 amino acids. Germline CDR1 is LNHNV and CDR2 is YYDKDF (reference sequence). The CDR3 loop is CATSKQTGGLNTEAFF. The CDR3 bases are TGTGCCACCAGCAAACAGACAGGGGGTCTGAACACTGAAGCTTTCTTT. Using reference TRBV15 and TRBJ1-1 for the parts outside the CDR3, the full variable domain is DAMVIQNPRYQVTQFGKPVTLSCSQTLNHNVMYWYQQKSSQAPKLLFHYYDKDFNNEADTPDNFQSRRPNTSFCFLDIRSPGLGDTAMYLCATSKQTGGLNTEAFFGQGTRLTVV.

The chain couples TRBV5-1 to TRBJ2-2; possible D gene TRBD2, 5 bases. Trimming removed 0 bases from V and 2 bases from J, with 8 bases in between. This CDR3 has 15 residues. The V gene's germline CDR1 is SGHRS and CDR2 YFSETQ. This chain's CDR3 is CASSLAGINTGELFF. The CDR3, as DNA: TGCGCCAGCAGCTTGGCCGGGATTAACACCGGGGAGCTGTTTTTT.

This chain uses TRBV19 with TRBJ1-1; no clear D gene. This CDR3 spans 14 amino acids. Trimming took off 6 bases at V and 0 bases at J, with 11 bases between the two ends. Germline loops: CDR1 LNHDA, CDR2 SQIVND (reference sequence). The CDR3 protein is CASRSRVVNTEAFF. The CDR3 DNA sequence: TGTGCCAGTAGATCCCGGGTGGTGAACACTGAAGCTTTCTTT.

V and J are TRBV6-2 or TRBV6-3 and TRBJ2-2; D perhaps matches TRBD1 (6 bases). This CDR3 is built from 16 residues. V was shortened by 5 bases and J by 5 bases, with 18 bases between the two germline ends. CDR1 is MNHEY, CDR2 SVGEGT, per germline. The CDR3 sequence is CASSRAPDRSTGELFF. The CDR3 DNA follows: TGTGCCAGCAGTCGTGCCCCGGACAGATCGACCGGGGAGCTGTTTTTT.

The sample holds a few counts of this clone. V gene TRBV12-3 or TRBV12-4 combines with J gene TRBJ1-1; D is unresolved. V was shortened by 6 bases and J by 2 bases, with 10 bases between the two germline ends. The CDR3 has 13 amino acids. The CDR3 DNA follows: TGTGCCAGCAGCCTAACTACCAACACTGAAGCTTTCTTT. Translating it yields CASSLTTNTEAFF.

CDR3 sequence: CASSLRGLGDEQFF. DNA of the CDR3: TGTGCCAGCAGCTTAAGGGGTCTTGGGGATGAGCAGTTCTTC. The chain carries TRBV7-2 and TRBJ2-1; D is perhaps TRBD1 (5 bases). V was trimmed by 2 bases and J by 8 bases, leaving 13 bases between them. Germline V gene lookup returns CDR1 SGHTA and CDR2 FQGNSA. The CDR3 totals 14 residues.